A single sample gave rise to the 28 T cell receptor beta chains below, sequenced in a study of identical twins. A single record per CDR3 protein comes from TCRdb applying MiXCR to the 5' RACE reads. The table records 200,000 to 250,000 distinct CDR3 sequences, around 6.8% of them present only once. The same sample was also studied in work on yellow fever vaccine responses in identical twins.

The sequenced material came from memory (CD45RO+) T cells sorted from blood. These receptors were obtained from a woman under 30 in good health.

J is TRBJ1-5 and V is TRBV30, with a tentative D call TRBD1 (6 bases). Germline-derived CDR1 and CDR2 are GTSNPN and SVGIG (reference sequence). This CDR3 region has 13 residues. V lost 3 bases to trimming and J lost 2 bases, with 8 bases between them. CDR3 sequence (DNA): TGTGCCTGGAGCGGGGGCGGCAATCAGCCCCAGCATTTT. Amino acids: CAWSGGGNQPQHF.

This clonotype was seen a handful of times. The chain uses TRBV28 and TRBJ1-2; D gene uncertain. The CDR3 length is 15 residues. V lost 0 bases to trimming and J lost 4 bases, with 12 bases between them. Germline assignment: CDR1 MDHEN and CDR2 SYDVKM. CDR3 sequence reads: CASSLWEKKPYGYTF. CDR3 nucleotide sequence: TGTGCCAGCAGTTTATGGGAAAAGAAGCCCTATGGCTACACCTTC.

At least ten counts were recorded for this clonotype. V is TRBV4-3 and J is TRBJ2-7; 7 bases align to TRBD1. This CDR3 has 14 amino acids. Looked up from germline, CDR1 is LGHNA and CDR2 is YSLEER. The trim removed 5 bases at V and 2 bases at J, leaving 6 bases unmatched. The CDR3 protein is CASSTRQGPYEQYF. CDR3 DNA sequence: TGCGCCAGCAGCACCCGACAGGGACCCTACGAGCAGTACTTC.

This rearrangement joins TRBV28 to TRBJ2-7; 8 nucleotides agree with TRBD2. V was clipped by 6 bases and J by 10 bases; unmatched bases: 11. The CDR3 loop spans 13 amino acids. Germline CDR1 and CDR2: MDHEN and SYDVKM. CDR3 sequence (DNA): TGTGCCAGCAGCCCGGGGGGGCGGTCGGCTCAGTACTTC. This sequence encodes CASSPGGRSAQYF.

J is TRBJ2-1 and V is TRBV20-1, with 9 bases aligning to TRBD2. Per germline, CDR1 DFQATT and CDR2 SNEGSKA (reference sequence). J lost 7 bases, V lost 5 bases, and 9 bases had no gene match. The CDR3 extends over 14 amino acids. The CDR3 nucleotides read TGCAGTGCTGTCCGCGGGGGGGGATTAAATGAGCAGTTCTTC. The encoded protein is CSAVRGGGLNEQFF.

Many counts were recorded for this clonotype. This rearrangement joins TRBV4-1 to TRBJ2-3; 9 nucleotides line up with TRBD2. Looked up from germline, CDR1 is MGHRA and CDR2 is YSYEKL. The CDR3 loop spans 16 amino acids. V was clipped by 6 bases and J by 4 bases; unmatched bases: 11. The CDR3 region is CASSPFGRGGADTQYF. The CDR3 DNA follows: TGCGCCAGCAGTCCCTTTGGGCGGGGGGGGGCAGATACGCAGTATTTT.

This clonotype was observed many times. The J gene is TRBJ1-2, the V gene TRBV20-1; D is uncertain. V lost 2 bases, J lost 4 bases, and 14 bases lay in between. The CDR3 extends over 14 amino acids. The germline gives CDR1 DFQATT, CDR2 SNEGSKA (reference sequence). The CDR3 here is CSARSSDLSYGYTF. The CDR3 nucleotides are TGCAGTGCTAGATCGTCAGACCTATCCTATGGCTACACCTTC.

This clonotype came up many times. This rearrangement joins TRBV7-2 to TRBJ1-2, with D hard to call. The V end was cut by 2 bases, the J end by 8 bases, with 9 bases between. CDR1 SGHTA and CDR2 FQGNSA come from the germline V gene. CDR3 length equals 12 residues. CDR3 protein: CASSLMAWGYTF. CDR3 bases: TGTGCCAGCAGCTTAATGGCCTGGGGCTACACCTTC. The full variable domain, its missing parts supplied by reference TRBV7-2 and TRBJ1-2, is GAGVSQSPSNKVTEKGKDVELRCDPISGHTALYWYRQSLGQGLEFLIYFQGNSAPDKSGLPSDRFSAERTGGSVSTLTIQRTQQEDSAVYLCASSLMAWGYTFGSGTRLTVV.

This clonotype was counted many times. The V call is TRBV20-1, the J call TRBJ2-7, with a tentative D call TRBD2 (7 bases). Germline V lookup: CDR1 DFQATT, CDR2 SNEGSKA (reference sequence). This CDR3 is 14 amino acids long. Trimming left V 5 bases short and J 3 bases short, with 17 bases between. In nucleotides, the CDR3 is TGCAGTGCTGGAGGGGGGGGACTCGTCTACGAGCAGTACTTC. Translated, it gives CSAGGGGLVYEQYF.

This clonotype occurred many times. This sequence joins TRBV7-2 and TRBJ2-1; 7 bases fit TRBD2. This CDR3 has 16 residues. J lost 2 bases, V lost 2 bases, and 6 bases had no gene match. CDR1 and CDR2 from the germline V gene are SGHTA and FQGNSA. The CDR3 DNA is TGTGCCAGCAGCTTAAGGGCGGGAGACCCCTACAATGAGCAGTTCTTC. It translates to CASSLRAGDPYNEQFF.

The chain is built from TRBV20-1 and TRBJ1-1, with D possibly matching TRBD1 (6 bases). The CDR3 runs to 11 residues. Looked up from germline, CDR1 is DFQATT and CDR2 is SNEGSKA (reference sequence). V was shortened by 3 bases and J by 6 bases, with 8 bases between the two germline ends. The CDR3 sequence: CSASRGSEAFF. CDR3 DNA sequence: TGCAGTGCTAGCAGGGGCTCTGAAGCTTTCTTT.

This clonotype occurred many times. The chain is built from TRBV20-1 and TRBJ2-7; 8 nucleotides match TRBD2. V lost 0 bases and J lost 4; bases outside the gene matches: 5. The germline CDR1 and CDR2 sequences are DFQATT and SNEGSKA (reference sequence). This CDR3 has 14 amino acids. The CDR3 reads CSARDPQREYEQYF. CDR3 bases: TGCAGTGCTAGAGATCCGCAGCGGGAGTACGAGCAGTACTTC.

The chain is built from TRBV20-1 and TRBJ1-6; no clear D gene. There are 13 residues in the CDR3. Germline values: CDR1 DFQATT, CDR2 SNEGSKA (reference sequence). Trimming left V 4 bases short and J 6 bases short, with 10 bases between. The CDR3 DNA is TGCAGTGCTACCATCGACGGTAATTCACCCCTCCACTTT. As protein: CSATIDGNSPLHF.

There are a few counts of this clonotype. This sequence joins TRBV6-2 or TRBV6-3 and TRBJ2-7; TRBD2 might be the D (5 bases). Looked up from germline, CDR1 is MNHEY and CDR2 is SVGEGT. Trimming removed 7 bases at V and 2 bases at J, with 12 bases between. The CDR3 covers 13 residues. The CDR3 bases are TGTGCCAGCACCATAGCGTCAACCTACGAGCAGTACTTC. Amino acids: CASTIASTYEQYF.

This clonotype came up a few times. CDR3 in amino acids: CASSYSDLGRQTQYF. DNA of the CDR3: TGTGCCAGCAGTTACTCTGACTTGGGGAGGCAGACCCAGTACTTC. The genes are TRBV5-8 and TRBJ2-5; possibly TRBD2 for D (6 bases). CDR1 and CDR2 (germline): SGHTS, YDEGEE. There are 15 residues in the CDR3. Trimming stripped 5 bases from V and 6 bases from J, with 20 bases between.

This sequence joins TRBV20-1 and TRBJ2-2; tentative D call: TRBD2 (6 bases). V was trimmed by 3 bases and J by 6 bases, leaving 14 bases between them. This CDR3 comprises 14 residues. The germline gives CDR1 DFQATT, CDR2 SNEGSKA (reference sequence). Here the CDR3 DNA reads TGCAGTGCTAGTGGGGAAGCGGGTGCCGGGGAGCTGTTTTTT. It yields the protein CSASGEAGAGELFF.

This clonotype was seen only a few times. The V call is TRBV5-5, the J call TRBJ1-6; no clear D. This CDR3 is built from 14 residues. Trimming cost V 0 bases and J 6 bases, with 7 bases left between them. The germline CDR1 and CDR2 sequences are SGHKS and YYEKEE (reference sequence). This CDR3 is CASSLAGSNSPLHF. The CDR3, as DNA: TGTGCCAGCAGCTTGGCGGGGTCTAATTCACCCCTCCACTTT.

The gene calls are TRBV6-5 and TRBJ1-1, with a weak D call TRBD1 (5 bases). The CDR3 extends over 13 amino acids. Trimming took off 6 bases at V and 7 bases at J, with 15 bases between the two ends. Germline V CDR1 and CDR2: MNHEY, SVGAGI. The CDR3 here is CASRLQALFEAFF. The CDR3 DNA is TGTGCCAGCAGATTACAGGCGCTCTTTGAAGCTTTCTTT.

This clonotype was seen at least ten times. The chain is built from TRBV5-1 and TRBJ2-3; D not resolved. The CDR3 sequence is 11 residues long. In germline, CDR1 is SGHRS, CDR2 YFSETQ. Trimming removed 3 bases from V and 5 bases from J, with 4 bases in between. CDR3 in amino acids: CASSSVDTQYF. The CDR3, as DNA: TGCGCCAGCAGCTCGGTAGATACGCAGTATTTT.

This clonotype appeared a few times. The chain links TRBV6-4 to TRBJ2-3; 10 nucleotides line up with TRBD1. Germline lookup yields CDR1 MRHNA and CDR2 SNTAGT. V trimming: 0 bases; J trimming: 8 bases; junction bases outside the gene matches: 5. The CDR3 is made up of 15 amino acids. CDR3 in amino acids: CASSDSRTGGSTQYF. The CDR3 DNA sequence: TGTGCCAGCAGTGACTCCCGGACAGGGGGAAGTACGCAGTATTTT.

This clonotype has ten or more counts. The chain couples TRBV5-1 to TRBJ2-2; D is undetermined. The CDR3 is made up of 13 amino acids. Germline values: CDR1 SGHRS, CDR2 YFSETQ. The ends were cut back, 6 bases at V and 1 base at J, with 7 bases in the middle. The CDR3 sequence is CASNSGNTGELFF. CDR3 bases: TGCGCCAGCAACTCAGGGAACACCGGGGAGCTGTTTTTT.

The rearrangement uses TRBV20-1 and TRBJ2-7; the D call may be TRBD1 or TRBD2 (5 bases each). From germline, CDR1 is DFQATT and CDR2 SNEGSKA (reference sequence). This CDR3 is built from 15 residues. V was shortened by 2 bases and J by 5 bases, with 19 bases between the two germline ends. CDR3 sequence (DNA): TGCAGTGCTAGAATCTTCGGGACCCTCGGGGACGAGCAGTACTTC. Amino acid sequence: CSARIFGTLGDEQYF.

This clonotype was found many times. CDR3 sequence reads: CASSFGTGPNTEAFF. CDR3 nucleotide sequence: TGCGCCAGCAGCTTCGGGACAGGACCGAACACTGAAGCTTTCTTT. V and J are TRBV5-1 and TRBJ1-1; 8 bases align to TRBD1. Per germline, CDR1 SGHRS and CDR2 YFSETQ. The V gene end was trimmed by 2 bases and the J gene end by 1 base; junction bases not matched to a gene: 4. CDR3 size: 15 residues.

This clonotype appeared many times. The rearrangement joins TRBV6-5 to TRBJ2-1; TRBD2 matches at 11 bases. V was clipped by 2 bases and J by 7 bases; unmatched bases: 4. CDR3 length equals 15 residues. Per the germline V gene, CDR1 is MNHEY and CDR2 is SVGAGI. CDR3 DNA: TGTGCCAGCAGTTACGCTAGCGGGGGGAGTAATGAGCAGTTCTTC. As protein: CASSYASGGSNEQFF.

This clonotype was counted ten times or more. The junction departs from germline at one end; a sequencing error may be responsible. As DNA, the CDR3 is TGTGCTAGCAGCTTAGTTCCGGGAGAGGAGACCCAGTACTTC. As protein: CASSLVPGEETQYF. V gene TRBV7-7 combines with J gene TRBJ2-5, with D maybe TRBD2 (6 bases). CDR1 SSHAT and CDR2 FNYEAQ come from the germline V gene (reference sequence). The CDR3 sequence is 14 residues long.

This clonotype was observed many times. The gene calls are TRBV12-3 or TRBV12-4 and TRBJ2-3; D is perhaps TRBD2 (7 bases). The ends were cut back, 2 bases at V and 2 bases at J, with 17 bases in the middle. The CDR3 loop spans 17 amino acids. This CDR3 reads CASSLLVGGGNTDTQYF. CDR3 sequence (DNA): TGTGCCAGCAGTTTATTGGTAGGGGGGGGGAACACAGATACGCAGTATTTT.

V usage is TRBV10-3 and J usage is TRBJ2-5, with 8 nucleotides matching TRBD1. Germline V CDR1 and CDR2: ENHRY, SYGVKD. The CDR3 totals 15 residues. V shed 4 bases and J 3 bases; nucleotides not matched to a gene: 7. CDR3 amino acids: CAISGAQGAKETQYF. The CDR3, as DNA: TGTGCCATCAGTGGTGCCCAGGGGGCGAAAGAGACCCAGTACTTC.

This clonotype was counted only a few times. This chain joins TRBV7-3 and TRBJ2-1; 10 bases line up with TRBD2. This CDR3 has 15 residues. Germline values: CDR1 SGHTA, CDR2 FQGTGA. V was clipped by 8 bases and J by 7 bases; unmatched bases: 11. The CDR3: CASGERGGLGNEQFF. CDR3 nucleotide sequence: TGTGCCAGCGGGGAGCGGGGGGGCCTTGGAAATGAGCAGTTCTTC.